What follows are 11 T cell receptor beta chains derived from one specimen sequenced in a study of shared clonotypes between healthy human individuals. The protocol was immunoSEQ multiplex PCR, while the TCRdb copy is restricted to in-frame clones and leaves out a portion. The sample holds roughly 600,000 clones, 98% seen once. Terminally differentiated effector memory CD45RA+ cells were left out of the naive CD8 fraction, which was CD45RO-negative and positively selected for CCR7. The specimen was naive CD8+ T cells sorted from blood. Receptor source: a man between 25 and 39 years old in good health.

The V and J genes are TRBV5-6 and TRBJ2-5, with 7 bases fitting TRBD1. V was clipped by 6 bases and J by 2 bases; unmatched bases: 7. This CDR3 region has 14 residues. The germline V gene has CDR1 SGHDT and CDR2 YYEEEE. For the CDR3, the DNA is TGTGCCAGCAATATACAGGGGCGACAAGAGACCCAGTACTTC. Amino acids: CASNIQGRQETQYF.

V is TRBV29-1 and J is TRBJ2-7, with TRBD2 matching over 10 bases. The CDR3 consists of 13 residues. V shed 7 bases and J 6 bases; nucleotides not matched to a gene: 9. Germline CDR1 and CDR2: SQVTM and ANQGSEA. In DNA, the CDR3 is TGCAGCGCGCTAGCGGGAGACCGTCGCGAGCAGTACTTC. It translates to CSALAGDRREQYF.

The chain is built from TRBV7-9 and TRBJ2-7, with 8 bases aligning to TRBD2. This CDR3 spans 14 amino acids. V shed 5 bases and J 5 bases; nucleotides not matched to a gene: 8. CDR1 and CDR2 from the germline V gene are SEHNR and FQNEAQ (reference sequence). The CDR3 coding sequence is TGTGCCAGCAGCCTGATCGGGAGGGCCCACGAGCAGTACTTC. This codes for CASSLIGRAHEQYF. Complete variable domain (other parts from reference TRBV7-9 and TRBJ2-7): DTGVSQNPRHKITKRGQNVTFRCDPISEHNRLYWYRQTLGQGPEFLTYFQNEAQLEKSRLLSDRFSAERPKGSFSTLEIQRTEQGDSAMYLCASSLIGRAHEQYFGPGTRLTVT.

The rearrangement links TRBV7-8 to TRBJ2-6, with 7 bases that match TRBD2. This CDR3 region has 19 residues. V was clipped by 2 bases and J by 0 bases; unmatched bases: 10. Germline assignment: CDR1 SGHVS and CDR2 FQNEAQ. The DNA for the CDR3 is TGTGCCAGCAGCTTACAACCGGGACTAAGGAGCTCTGGGGCCAACGTCCTGACTTTC. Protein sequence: CASSLQPGLRSSGANVLTF.

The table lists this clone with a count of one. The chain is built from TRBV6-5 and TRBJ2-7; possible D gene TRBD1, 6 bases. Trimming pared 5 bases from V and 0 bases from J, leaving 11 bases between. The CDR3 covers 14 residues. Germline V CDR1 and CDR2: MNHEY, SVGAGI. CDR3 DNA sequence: TGTGCCAGCAGTAACCGGGACAACTCCTACGAGCAGTACTTC. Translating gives CASSNRDNSYEQYF.

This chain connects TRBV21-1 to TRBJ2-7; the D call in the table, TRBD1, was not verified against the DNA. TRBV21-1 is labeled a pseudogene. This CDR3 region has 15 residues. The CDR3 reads CASSKALAGNYEQYF. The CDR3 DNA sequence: TGTGCCAGCAGCAAAGCGCTGGCAGGGAACTACGAGCAGTACTTC.

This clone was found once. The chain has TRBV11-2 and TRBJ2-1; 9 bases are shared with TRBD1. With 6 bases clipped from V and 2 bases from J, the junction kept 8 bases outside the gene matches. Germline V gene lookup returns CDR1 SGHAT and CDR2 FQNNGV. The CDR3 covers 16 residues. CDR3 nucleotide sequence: TGTGCCAGCAGTCTCAACCGACAGGGGGCCTACAATGAGCAGTTCTTC. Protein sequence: CASSLNRQGAYNEQFF. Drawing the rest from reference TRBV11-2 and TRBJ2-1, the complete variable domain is EAGVAQSPRYKIIEKRQSVAFWCNPISGHATLYWYQQILGQGPKLLIQFQNNGVVDDSQLPKDRFSAERLKGVDSTLKIQPAKLEDSAVYLCASSLNRQGAYNEQFFGPGTRLTVL.

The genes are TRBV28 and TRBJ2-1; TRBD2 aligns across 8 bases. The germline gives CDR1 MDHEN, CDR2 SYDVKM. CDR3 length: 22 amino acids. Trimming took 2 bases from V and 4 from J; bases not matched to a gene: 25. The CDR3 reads CASSLGVGREALPRRTYNEQFF. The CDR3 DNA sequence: TGTGCCAGCAGTTTAGGGGTTGGGCGGGAGGCATTACCCCGTCGGACTTACAATGAGCAGTTCTTC.

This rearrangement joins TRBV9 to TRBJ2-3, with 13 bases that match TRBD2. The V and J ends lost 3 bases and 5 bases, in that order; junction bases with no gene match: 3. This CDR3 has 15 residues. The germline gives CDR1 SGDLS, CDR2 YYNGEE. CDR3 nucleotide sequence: TGTGCCAGCAGCGCAGGACTAGCGGGAGAAGATACGCAGTATTTT. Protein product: CASSAGLAGEDTQYF. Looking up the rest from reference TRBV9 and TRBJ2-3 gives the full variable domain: DSGVTQTPKHLITATGQRVTLRCSPRSGDLSVYWYQQSLDQGLQFLIQYYNGEERAKGNILERFSAQQFPDLHSELNLSSLELGDSALYFCASSAGLAGEDTQYFGPGTRLTVL.

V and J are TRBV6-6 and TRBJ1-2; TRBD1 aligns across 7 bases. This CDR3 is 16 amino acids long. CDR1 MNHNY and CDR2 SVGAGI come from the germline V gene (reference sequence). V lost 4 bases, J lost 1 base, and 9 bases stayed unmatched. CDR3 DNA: TGTGCCAGCAGTTCATTCGGGACAGAATTTAACTATGGCTACACCTTC. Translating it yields CASSSFGTEFNYGYTF.

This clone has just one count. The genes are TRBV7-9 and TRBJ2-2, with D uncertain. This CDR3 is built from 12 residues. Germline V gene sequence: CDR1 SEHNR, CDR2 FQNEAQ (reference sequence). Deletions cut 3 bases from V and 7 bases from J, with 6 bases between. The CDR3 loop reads CASSLGFGELFF. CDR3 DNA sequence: TGTGCCAGCAGCTTGGGGTTCGGGGAGCTGTTTTTT.